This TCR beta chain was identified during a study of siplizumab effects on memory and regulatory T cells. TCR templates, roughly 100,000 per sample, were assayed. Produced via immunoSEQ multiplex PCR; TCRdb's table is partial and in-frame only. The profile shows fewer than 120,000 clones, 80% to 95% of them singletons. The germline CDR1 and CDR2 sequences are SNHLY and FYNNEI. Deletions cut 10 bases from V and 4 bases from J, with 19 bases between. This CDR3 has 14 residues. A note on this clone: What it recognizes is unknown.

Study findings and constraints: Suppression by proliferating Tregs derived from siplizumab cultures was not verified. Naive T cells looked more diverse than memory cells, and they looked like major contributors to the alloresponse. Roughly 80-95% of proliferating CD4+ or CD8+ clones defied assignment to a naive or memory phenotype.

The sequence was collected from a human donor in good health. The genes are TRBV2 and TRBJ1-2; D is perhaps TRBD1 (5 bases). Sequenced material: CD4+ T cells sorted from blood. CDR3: CATYALAGSYGYTF. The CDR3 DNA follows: TGTGCCACCTACGCTCTAGCAGGGTCCTATGGCTACACCTTC. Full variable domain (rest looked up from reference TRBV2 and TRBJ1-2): EPEVTQTPSHQVTQMGQEVILRCVPISNHLYFYWYRQILGQKVEFLVSFYNNEISEKSEIFDDQFSVERPDGSNFTLKIRSTKLEDSAMYFCATYALAGSYGYTFGSGTRLTVV.